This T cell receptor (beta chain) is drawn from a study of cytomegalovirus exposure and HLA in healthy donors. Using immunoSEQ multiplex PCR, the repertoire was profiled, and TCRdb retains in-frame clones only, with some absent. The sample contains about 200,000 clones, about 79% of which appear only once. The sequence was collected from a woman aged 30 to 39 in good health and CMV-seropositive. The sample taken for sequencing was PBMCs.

The CDR3 DNA follows: TGTGCCAGCAGCTTGGTAGCAGGGGGCCGGTACGAGCAGTACTTC. As protein: CASSLVAGGRYEQYF. V usage is TRBV5-4 and J usage is TRBJ2-7; 8 nucleotides agree with TRBD1. Germline CDR1 and CDR2: SGHNT and YYREEE (reference sequence). The CDR3 length is 15 residues. Trimming removed 0 bases from V and 4 bases from J; junction bases left unmatched: 6.